These 27 T cell receptor beta chains came from one sample sequenced in a study of response to subunit inactivated influenza vaccine. TCRdb re-called the RT-PCR reads through MiXCR, storing one row per CDR3 protein. The sample holds 500,000 to 650,000 distinct CDR3 sequences, about 7.6% seen once. The material was PBMCs from blood, obtained less than 25 months after vaccination. The receptors were gathered from a man between 50 and 69 years old who received an inactivated influenza vaccine.

This rearrangement joins TRBV5-6 to TRBJ2-3; D perhaps matches TRBD2 (6 bases). The germline V gene encodes CDR1 SGHDT and CDR2 YYEEEE. Deletions cut 0 bases from V and 4 bases from J, with 12 bases between. This CDR3 contains 15 residues. The CDR3 spells CASSLVGGSPDTQYF. The CDR3 DNA reads as TGTGCCAGCAGCTTGGTGGGGGGAAGCCCAGATACGCAGTATTTT. The whole variable domain, filled in from reference TRBV5-6 and TRBJ2-3, reads DAGVTQSPTHLIKTRGQQVTLRCSPKSGHDTVSWYQQALGQGPQFIFQYYEEEERQRGNFPDRFSGHQFPNYSSELNVNALLLGDSALYLCASSLVGGSPDTQYFGPGTRLTVL.

This clonotype was counted many times. This chain links TRBV10-3 with TRBJ2-1; 10 bases line up with TRBD2. CDR3 length: 15 amino acids. The germline V gene encodes CDR1 ENHRY and CDR2 SYGVKD. Unmatched junction bases numbered 11, after V lost 2 bases and J lost 13 bases. The chain's CDR3 is CAISEMVAGGEEQFF. The CDR3 nucleotides are TGTGCCATCAGTGAGATGGTAGCGGGAGGAGAAGAACAGTTCTTC.

Many counts were recorded for this clonotype. The chain combines TRBV20-1 with TRBJ2-1; 10 bases fit TRBD2. The CDR3 consists of 16 residues. The trim removed 5 bases at V and 4 bases at J, leaving 11 bases unmatched. CDR1 and CDR2 (germline): DFQATT, SNEGSKA (reference sequence). The CDR3 here is CSAPSSGSLRYNEQFF. DNA for the CDR3: TGCAGTGCTCCTTCTAGCGGGAGTTTGAGGTACAATGAGCAGTTCTTC.

This clonotype was seen many times. The chain combines TRBV5-6 with TRBJ2-5, with D possibly TRBD1 on 5 matching bases. There are 15 residues in the CDR3. Trimming shortened V by 4 bases and J by 1 base, and 14 bases separated the two germline ends. Germline V gene data show CDR1 as SGHDT and CDR2 as YYEEEE. The CDR3 sequence is CASSPNQGIQETQYF. CDR3 nucleotides: TGTGCCAGCAGCCCAAATCAGGGAATCCAAGAGACCCAGTACTTC.

This rearrangement joins TRBV10-3 to TRBJ2-2; the D gene is possibly TRBD1 (6 bases). Trimming stripped 7 bases from V and 7 bases from J, with 10 bases between. Per the germline V gene, CDR1 is ENHRY and CDR2 is SYGVKD. The CDR3 extends over 12 amino acids. The CDR3 coding sequence is TGTGCCATCACCAGGGGTGGCGGGGAGCTGTTTTTT. The encoded protein is CAITRGGGELFF.

This clonotype was detected many times. The chain joins TRBV29-1 to TRBJ2-4, with 10 bases that match TRBD2. V lost 4 bases to trimming and J lost 7 bases; unmatched junction nucleotides: 7. The CDR3 totals 14 residues. Germline lookup yields CDR1 SQVTM and CDR2 ANQGSEA. The CDR3 nucleotides are TGCAGCGTTGCGAGCGGGAGGGCCAGTAACATTCAGTACTTC. Protein product: CSVASGRASNIQYF.

This clonotype has just a few counts. The DNA of the CDR3 is TGCAGTGCTTCTGAGACCGCCTCGGAGCAGTACTTC. Protein: CSASETASEQYF. The chain employs TRBV20-1 and TRBJ2-7; no clear D gene. V lost 5 bases, J lost 7 bases, and 15 bases lay in between. This CDR3 spans 12 amino acids. The germline CDR1 and CDR2 sequences are DFQATT and SNEGSKA (reference sequence).

The sample holds many counts of this clonotype. The rearrangement uses TRBV20-1 and TRBJ2-7, with TRBD2 identical over 14 bases. Germline V lookup: CDR1 DFQATT, CDR2 SNEGSKA (reference sequence). The CDR3 is made up of 15 amino acids. V was pared by 5 bases and J by 3 bases, with 6 bases of the junction left unmatched. CDR3 DNA: TGCAGTGCTCCCGGGACTAGCGGGGGCTACTACGAGCAGTACTTC. It translates to CSAPGTSGGYYEQYF.

This clonotype was counted between two and nine times. V gene TRBV5-6 combines with J gene TRBJ2-7; a possible D gene is TRBD2 (5 bases). The CDR3 is 16 amino acids. Germline-derived CDR1 and CDR2 are SGHDT and YYEEEE. Trimming stripped 0 bases from V and 3 bases from J, with 16 bases between. The CDR3 protein is CASSLAGRGEGYEQYF. The CDR3 DNA follows: TGTGCCAGCAGCTTGGCCGGTCGGGGTGAAGGCTACGAGCAGTACTTC.

A few counts support this clonotype. V is TRBV18 and J is TRBJ2-1, with D perhaps matching TRBD1 (5 bases). The germline CDR1 and CDR2 sequences are KGHSH and LQKENI. The CDR3 has 18 amino acids. The V end was cut by 2 bases, the J end by 4 bases, with 21 bases between. The CDR3 DNA sequence: TGTGCCAGCTCACCATGGCGGACACTTCCAGCCACGTACAATGAGCAGTTCTTC. Residues: CASSPWRTLPATYNEQFF.

This clonotype was observed a handful of times. The chain uses TRBV7-2 and TRBJ2-3; D possibly corresponds to TRBD2 (7 bases). The CDR3 contains 14 residues. Per germline, CDR1 SGHTA and CDR2 FQGNSA. Trimming left V 10 bases short and J 4 bases short, with 18 bases between. The CDR3 sequence: CATIKGGSSDTQYF. CDR3 DNA sequence: TGTGCCACAATCAAGGGGGGGTCCTCAGATACGCAGTATTTT.

In its sample, this clonotype was seen many times. The chain is built from TRBV12-3 or TRBV12-4 and TRBJ1-6; a possible D gene is TRBD1 (6 bases). The CDR3 runs to 13 residues. V lost 6 bases and J 11 bases, leaving 14 bases between the germline ends. DNA of the CDR3: TGTGCCAGCAGCCGGGACAAATCGGCACCCCTCCACTTT. Encoded protein: CASSRDKSAPLHF.

V usage is TRBV20-1 and J usage is TRBJ2-7, with 9 bases that match TRBD2. The J segment lost 5 bases and the V segment lost 5 bases, leaving 10 bases of the junction unmatched. Germline V gives CDR1 DFQATT, CDR2 SNEGSKA (reference sequence). The CDR3 totals 14 residues. This chain's CDR3 is CSAPIRGGVNEQYF. The CDR3 nucleotides are TGCAGTGCTCCCATACGCGGGGGGGTCAACGAGCAGTACTTC.

The chain employs TRBV6-2 or TRBV6-3 and TRBJ2-5, with TRBD2 matching 10 bases. Looked up from germline, CDR1 is MNHEY and CDR2 is SVGEGT. V lost 2 bases to trimming and J lost 5 bases; unmatched junction nucleotides: 5. This CDR3 has 15 residues. The CDR3 reads CASSYIQREGETQYF. CDR3 coding DNA: TGTGCCAGCAGTTACATCCAGCGGGAGGGGGAGACCCAGTACTTC.

The table lists this clonotype with a few counts. Written as DNA, the CDR3 is TGTGCCAGCGGGAGGGGCTACGAGCAGTACTTC. Translating gives CASGRGYEQYF. V is TRBV28 and J is TRBJ2-7; the match to TRBD2 covers 7 bases. Germline CDR1 is MDHEN and CDR2 is SYDVKM. V was pared by 8 bases and J by 3 bases, with 1 base of the junction left unmatched. The CDR3 has 11 amino acids.

J is TRBJ1-5 and V is TRBV12-3 or TRBV12-4; TRBD1 matches 7 bases. The CDR3 sequence is 15 residues long. J lost 3 bases, V lost 4 bases, and 6 bases had no gene match. In DNA form, the CDR3 reads TGTGCCAGCAGTTGGTCAGGGGGGAACAATCAGCCCCAGCATTTT. Translation: CASSWSGGNNQPQHF.

V usage is TRBV27 and J usage is TRBJ2-1, with a tentative D call TRBD2 (5 bases). Germline CDR1 is MNHEY and CDR2 is SMNVEV (reference sequence). CDR3 size: 14 residues. V dropped 3 bases and J dropped 9 bases, with 15 bases sitting between them. The CDR3 is CASSLNGIVAEQFF. The CDR3 DNA reads TGTGCCAGCAGTTTGAACGGGATTGTTGCTGAGCAGTTCTTC.

This clonotype has at least ten counts. The V gene is TRBV27, the J gene TRBJ2-7; TRBD2 matches 11 bases. Per the germline V gene, CDR1 is MNHEY and CDR2 is SMNVEV (reference sequence). Germline trimming cut 5 bases from V and 4 bases from J; bases unmatched to any gene: 4. This CDR3 is 14 amino acids long. The CDR3 here is CASSLAGGRYEQYF. CDR3 in DNA: TGTGCCAGCAGTCTAGCGGGAGGTCGGTACGAGCAGTACTTC.

This clonotype was counted once. The J gene is TRBJ1-1, the V gene TRBV4-2; D ambiguous. The V end was cut by 2 bases, the J end by 4 bases, with 11 bases between. Germline V gene lookup returns CDR1 LGHNA and CDR2 YNFKEQ. This CDR3 spans 14 amino acids. The CDR3 coding sequence is TGTGCCAGCAGCCAACCCGAAAGGGCCACTGAAGCTTTCTTT. This codes for CASSQPERATEAFF.

This clonotype has only a few counts. The V call is TRBV4-1, the J call TRBJ2-1, with D perhaps TRBD1 (6 bases). From germline, CDR1 is MGHRA and CDR2 YSYEKL. V was shortened by 3 bases and J by 2 bases, with 14 bases between the two germline ends. This CDR3 spans 16 amino acids. The DNA for the CDR3 is TGCGCCAGCAGCCACCAAGGGGGTCTTGCCTACAATGAGCAGTTCTTC. This sequence encodes CASSHQGGLAYNEQFF.

This rearrangement joins TRBV4-1 to TRBJ2-7; 8 bases line up with TRBD1. Germline CDR1 is MGHRA and CDR2 is YSYEKL. The ends lost 4 bases at V and 5 bases at J; junction bases unmatched: 10. CDR3 size: 15 residues. CDR3 sequence reads: CASSPEDRANHEQYF. CDR3 DNA sequence: TGCGCCAGCAGCCCGGAGGACAGGGCGAATCACGAGCAGTACTTC.

The chain combines TRBV6-2 or TRBV6-3 with TRBJ1-3; D is unresolved. The CDR3 consists of 14 residues. Per germline, CDR1 MNHEY and CDR2 SVGEGT. V was pared by 2 bases and J by 0 bases, with 5 bases between. The CDR3 reads CASSYASSGNTIYF. As DNA, the CDR3 is TGTGCCAGCAGTTACGCCAGCTCTGGAAACACCATATATTTT.

In its sample, this clonotype was seen many times. The chain couples TRBV4-3 to TRBJ2-7, with D perhaps given as TRBD1 or TRBD2 (5 bases each). V lost 0 bases and J lost 6, with 18 bases in between. The CDR3 is made up of 16 amino acids. In germline, CDR1 is LGHNA, CDR2 YSLEER. CDR3 loop: CASSQDHRGVSSEQYF. For the CDR3, the DNA is TGCGCCAGCAGCCAAGATCATAGAGGGGTATCGAGCGAGCAGTACTTC.

This clonotype has a handful of counts. The chain is built from TRBV6-1 and TRBJ2-5; D is possibly TRBD2 (5 bases). CDR3 length equals 13 residues. Trimming stripped 0 bases from V and 5 bases from J, with 7 bases between. Germline V gives CDR1 MNHNS, CDR2 SASEGT. Here the CDR3 reads CASSEATGETQYF. The CDR3 DNA is TGTGCCAGCAGTGAAGCAACGGGGGAGACCCAGTACTTC.

In this sample, this clonotype turned up many times. This chain uses TRBV5-8 with TRBJ2-7; D is tentatively TRBD1 or TRBD2 (5 bases each). V dropped 4 bases and J dropped 6 bases, with 14 bases sitting between them. This CDR3 is 13 amino acids long. Germline-derived CDR1 and CDR2 are SGHTS and YDEGEE. The CDR3 spells CASSLRGVSEQYF. The CDR3 DNA reads as TGTGCCAGCAGCCTACGAGGGGTCTCCGAGCAGTACTTC.

V usage is TRBV19 and J usage is TRBJ1-4; 8 nucleotides agree with TRBD1. The CDR3 is 14 amino acids. J gave up 7 bases and V 6 bases, and 7 bases lay outside the gene matches. The germline V gene encodes CDR1 LNHDA and CDR2 SQIVND (reference sequence). The CDR3 region is CASRRTGISEKLFF. CDR3 nucleotide sequence: TGTGCCAGTAGGCGGACAGGGATAAGTGAAAAACTGTTTTTT.

This clonotype was found many times. The J gene is TRBJ1-1, the V gene TRBV11-2; 9 positions agree with TRBD1. With 4 bases clipped from V and 2 bases from J, the junction kept 8 bases outside the gene matches. CDR1 is SGHAT, CDR2 FQNNGV, per germline. The CDR3 is 16 amino acids. This chain's CDR3 is CASSSRTGERNTEAFF. In DNA, the CDR3 is TGTGCCAGCAGCTCTCGGACAGGGGAAAGAAACACTGAAGCTTTCTTT.